This TCR beta chain was profiled in a study of T cell repertoires in cytomegalovirus infection. Across the study: Recently identified HLA-C-restricted CMV epitopes and well-studied HLA-B-restricted CMV epitopes were used by the study. Study findings and constraints: In two of eight donors, the top clonotype was HLA-C-restricted CMV-specific.

The J segment lost 3 bases and the V segment lost 6 bases, leaving 9 bases of the junction unmatched. This CDR3 is 16 amino acids long. Comment on this clonotype: Its antigen remains unknown.

TCRdb recomputed calls from the reads with MiXCR, one row per CDR3 protein. The data hold about 890,000 distinct CDR3 sequences, with 31% observed a single time. Sequenced here: cultured CD8+ T cells from PBMCs, sampled from culture after CMV antigen stimulation. The sequence came from a human donor in good health (CMV status not recorded). Some clones in this sample may be carry-over from other donors' samples. The V and J genes are TRBV12-3 or TRBV12-4 and TRBJ2-1; 9 bases match TRBD2. CDR3 DNA: TGTGCCAGCAGGGGGGGTAGCGGGGGCCTCTACAATGAGCAGTTCTTC. Amino acids: CASRGGSGGLYNEQFF.